These T cell receptor beta chains were read from a single sample in a study of T cell responses to AZD1222 COVID-19 vaccine. Assay: immunoSEQ multiplex PCR; the TCRdb copy retains only in-frame clones and omits some. The sample has about 130,000 clones; just over 90% are singletons. The sample was peripheral blood, taken on day 0 of AZD1222 vaccination. Receptors were obtained from an adult in good health. CDR3s include the opening cysteine and the closing phenylalanine or tryptophan. The D gene is left open where the match is weak. Clone size is shown for a subset of rows, as once, few, many or a class of expanded clone.

j_call | clone_size | d_call | v_call | cdr3_nt | cdr3_aa
TRBJ1-5 | NA | TRBD1 | TRBV30 | TGTGCCTGTAGGGGGCCCGGTAGCAATCAGCCCCAGCATTTT | CACRGPGSNQPQHF
TRBJ1-3 | few | NA | TRBV28 | TGTGCCAGCAGTTTATGGGGCGGCTCTGGAAACACCATATATTTT | CASSLWGGSGNTIYF
TRBJ1-4 | once | NA | TRBV19 | TGTGCCAGTAGTATAGATACGGGCGAAAAACTGTTTTTT | CASSIDTGEKLFF
TRBJ1-5 | NA | NA | TRBV6-1 | TGTGCCAGCAGTGAACTGATCGGGAATCAGCCCCAGCATTTT | CASSELIGNQPQHF
TRBJ1-2 | NA | TRBD1 | TRBV9 | TGTGCCAGCAGCACCCGACAGGGCTATGGCTACACCTTC | CASSTRQGYGYTF
TRBJ2-2 | NA | TRBD2 | TRBV7-6 | TGTGCCAGCAGCTGGCTAGGGACTAGCGCGGAAAACACCGGGGAGCTGTTTTTT | CASSWLGTSAENTGELFF
TRBJ2-5 | NA | NA | TRBV7-9 | TGTGCCAGCAGCCGGGGTGAGCCCCAACTCCAAGAGACCCAGTACTTC | CASSRGEPQLQETQYF
TRBJ2-7 | NA | TRBD2 | TRBV7-6 | TGTGCCAGCAGCTTAGCGCCTCGGGTAGCGGGGGATCACGAGCAGTACTTC | CASSLAPRVAGDHEQYF
TRBJ2-3 | NA | NA | TRBV5-1 | TGCGCCAGCAGCGGGATCCGGGCCTCTAGCACAGATACGCAGTATTTT | CASSGIRASSTDTQYF
TRBJ2-2 | NA | NA | TRBV4-2 | TGTGCCAGCAGCCCGCGGCTACTAGGGGAGCTGTTTTTT | CASSPRLLGELFF
TRBJ2-3 | NA | TRBD1 | TRBV4-1 | TGCGCCAGCAGCCAAGTACAGGGGACAGATACGCAGTATTTT | CASSQVQGTDTQYF
TRBJ1-1 | NA | NA | TRBV7-3 | TGTGCCAGCAGCTTAAATGAGGGGGGGACTGAAGCTTTCTTT | CASSLNEGGTEAFF
TRBJ1-6 | NA | NA | TRBV6-5 | TGTGCCAGCCGGGGGGGCGGGGTGATACCCCTCCACTTT | CASRGGGVIPLHF
TRBJ1-1 | NA | TRBD1 | TRBV10-1 | TGCGCCAGCCGGGGACAGCTTAACACTGAAGCTTTCTTT | CASRGQLNTEAFF
TRBJ1-5 | NA | NA | TRBV15 | TGTGCCACCAGCAGAGAGGGGGACCCCCATCAGCCCCAGCATTTT | CATSREGDPHQPQHF
TRBJ2-5 | NA | NA | TRBV6-2/TRBV6-3 | TGTGCCAGCAGTTTTTCCAGAACACGACAAGAGACCCAGTACTTC | CASSFSRTRQETQYF
TRBJ2-1 | once | TRBD2 | TRBV10-3 | TGTGCCATCAGTGGTCAAACGGCGGGGGGGAATGAGCAGTTCTTC | CAISGQTAGGNEQFF
TRBJ1-1 | NA | NA | TRBV7-3 | TGTGCCAGCAGCTTATTCATGAACACTGAAGCTTTCTTT | CASSLFMNTEAFF
TRBJ1-1 | NA | NA | TRBV5-1 | TGCGCCAGCAGCCCACAAGGGATCCCCAATCGGAACACTGAAGCTTTCTTT | CASSPQGIPNRNTEAFF
TRBJ1-1 | NA | TRBD1 | TRBV6-5 | TGTGCCAGCAGGCTACAGGGGGCTGGAACTGAAGCTTTCTTT | CASRLQGAGTEAFF
TRBJ2-6 | NA | NA | TRBV5-5 | TGTGCCAGCAGCGGCGTGGGGCCTGGGGCCAACGTCCTGACTTTC | CASSGVGPGANVLTF
TRBJ1-1 | NA | NA | TRBV11-3 | TGTGCCAGCAGCTCCTCAGGAGGAGCCGAAGCTTTCTTT | CASSSSGGAEAFF
TRBJ2-1 | NA | TRBD2 | TRBV19 | TGTGCCAGTAGTATTAGCGGGGGGGTTTTGAATGAGCAGTTCTTC | CASSISGGVLNEQFF
TRBJ1-1 | NA | NA | TRBV11-1 | TGTGCCAGCAGCCCACTGATGGAATCGGGAGCTTTCTTT | CASSPLMESGAFF
TRBJ1-5 | NA | NA | TRBV19 | TGTGCCAGTAGCCGAATCGATAGCAATCAGCCCCAGCATTTT | CASSRIDSNQPQHF
TRBJ1-6 | NA | TRBD1 | TRBV19 | TGTGCCAGTAGTGCGGACAGGGGTCAGGGTTCACCCCTCCACTTT | CASSADRGQGSPLHF
TRBJ2-7 | NA | NA | TRBV6-1 | TGTGCCAGCAGTGAAGCCTACGAGCAGTACTTC | CASSEAYEQYF
TRBJ1-4 | NA | NA | TRBV30 | TGTGCCTGGGCGCGGTTGTCAACTAATGAAAAACTGTTTTTT | CAWARLSTNEKLFF
TRBJ2-3 | NA | TRBD2 | TRBV6-1 | TGTGCCAGCAGTGGGTTAACTAGCGGGGGGGCCGAAGATACGCAGTATTTT | CASSGLTSGGAEDTQYF
TRBJ1-5 | NA | NA | TRBV18 | TGTGCCAGCTCACCAGCTGGGGATCAGCCCCAGCATTTT | CASSPAGDQPQHF
TRBJ1-1 | NA | NA | TRBV5-8 | TGTGCCAGCAGCTCTCTCCGCCCCCATATCACGGGCACTGAAGCTTTCTTT | CASSSLRPHITGTEAFF
TRBJ1-4 | NA | NA | TRBV27 | TGTGCCAGCGGACCCGGGACCAAAGGGGCTAATGAAAAACTGTTTTTT | CASGPGTKGANEKLFF
TRBJ2-1 | NA | TRBD2 | TRBV5-4 | TGTGCCAGCAGCCTAGGACTAGCGGGGGGCAGGAATGAGCAGTTCTTC | CASSLGLAGGRNEQFF
TRBJ1-4 | NA | NA | TRBV4-1 | TGCGCCAGCAGCCAAGACGCCTCTGGCACTAATGAAAAACTGTTTTTT | CASSQDASGTNEKLFF